The 4 T cell receptor beta chains below were found in one sample sequenced in a study of blood T cell repertoires in COVID-19. Generated by immunoSEQ multiplex PCR, the TCRdb table keeps only in-frame clones and is missing some. Here the sample spans fewer than 250,000 clones, about 80% being singletons. Sample: peripheral blood. The receptors shown here come from a woman in her forties or fifties with acute or convalescent COVID-19.

This rearrangement joins TRBV28 to TRBJ2-5; 12 nucleotides align to TRBD2. Germline V lookup: CDR1 MDHEN, CDR2 SYDVKM. V dropped 6 bases and J dropped 5; count of bases not matched to a gene: 19. This CDR3 is 19 amino acids long. For the CDR3, the DNA is TGTGCCAGCAGCCGTCGAGTAGGGCTAGCGGGAGGGCCTGGGGAGACCCAGTACTTC. Residues: CASSRRVGLAGGPGETQYF.

The rearrangement uses TRBV28 and TRBJ1-5; D unresolved. CDR1 and CDR2 from the germline V gene are MDHEN and SYDVKM. V dropped 7 bases and J dropped 4 bases, with 17 bases sitting between them. The length of the CDR3 is 15 residues. CDR3 sequence (DNA): TGTGCCAGCACCGATCCCCCGTACAGAAATCAGCCCCAGCATTTT. This sequence encodes CASTDPPYRNQPQHF. The full variable domain, completed using reference TRBV28 and TRBJ1-5, is DVKVTQSSRYLVKRTGEKVFLECVQDMDHENMFWYRQDPGLGLRLIYFSYDVKMKEKGDIPEGYSVSREKKERFSLILESASTNQTSMYLCASTDPPYRNQPQHFGDGTRLSIL.

The V and J genes are TRBV5-1 and TRBJ2-3; a possible D gene is TRBD2 (5 bases). In germline, CDR1 is SGHRS, CDR2 YFSETQ. V shed 0 bases and J shed 2 bases, with 10 bases lying between them. CDR3 length: 15 residues. As DNA, the CDR3 is TGCGCCAGCAGCTTGGTCTTCGGGAACACAGATACGCAGTATTTT. Amino acids: CASSLVFGNTDTQYF.

The chain has TRBV23-1 and TRBJ2-5, with TRBD2 as a possible D gene (6 bases). TRBV23-1 is an open reading frame, and its role is uncertain. The length of the CDR3 is 15 residues. The germline V and J ends were trimmed by 0 bases and 3 bases, with 11 bases remaining between them. CDR3 protein: CASSQSRWGEETQYF. CDR3 bases: TGCGCCAGCAGTCAATCCCGGTGGGGGGAAGAGACCCAGTACTTC.